This record covers a single T cell receptor beta chain. Its matching antigen is unknown. This sample is part of a study of T cells in Graves' hyperthyroidism and ophthalmopathy. Background on the study: Prior to any treatment, at the point of initial diagnosis, peripheral blood was collected.

Notes on the study in general: A 13 V-J signature model discriminated ophthalmopathy versus stable hyperthyroidism. Blood held most thyroid clonotypes expanded above 0.001 frequency.

What was amplified from RNA transcripts were TCR beta CDR3 regions. A first-round RT-PCR of the TCR CDR3 used the HTBI primer set. TCRdb redid the calling of the multiplex PCR reads with MiXCR, one entry per CDR3 protein. Of about 250,000 distinct CDR3 sequences detected, roughly 22% appear once; the ten largest clones hold around two thirds. Thyroid ultrasound, orbital computed tomography, clinical symptoms, and serum thyroxine and TRAb underpinned diagnoses. The J segment lost 3 bases and the V segment lost 9 bases, leaving 5 bases of the junction unmatched. Per germline, CDR1 SGHNT and CDR2 YYREEE (reference sequence). The CDR3 consists of 14 residues.

This chain uses TRBV5-4 with TRBJ2-5; 13 bases match TRBD2. This clonotype was obtained from a man aged 25 to 45 with Graves' ophthalmopathy. The specimen was blood. CDR3 DNA: TGTGCCACCCAAGGACTAGCGGGAGAAGAGACCCAGTACTTC. This encodes CATQGLAGEETQYF. Filled out from reference TRBV5-4 and TRBJ2-5, the complete variable domain reads ETGVTQSPTHLIKTRGQQVTLRCSSQSGHNTVSWYQQALGQGPQFIFQYYREEENGRGNFPPRFSGLQFPNYSSELNVNALELDDSALYLCATQGLAGEETQYFGPGTRLLVL.